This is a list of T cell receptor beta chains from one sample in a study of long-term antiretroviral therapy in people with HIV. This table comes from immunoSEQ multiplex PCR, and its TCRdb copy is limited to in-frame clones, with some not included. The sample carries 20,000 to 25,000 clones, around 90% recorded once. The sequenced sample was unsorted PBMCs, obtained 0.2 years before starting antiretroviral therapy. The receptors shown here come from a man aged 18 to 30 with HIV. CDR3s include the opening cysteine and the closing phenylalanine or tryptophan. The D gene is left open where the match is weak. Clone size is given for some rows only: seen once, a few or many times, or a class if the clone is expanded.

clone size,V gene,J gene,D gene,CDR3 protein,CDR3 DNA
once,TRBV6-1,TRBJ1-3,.,CASGDNIVNTIYF,TGTGCCAGCGGGGACAACATAGTCAACACCATATATTTT
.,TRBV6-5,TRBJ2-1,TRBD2,CASSSITGTSTHEQFF,TGTGCCAGCAGTTCCATAACCGGGACTAGCACTCATGAGCAGTTCTTC
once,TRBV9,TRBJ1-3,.,CASSPDTGSGNTIYF,TGTGCCAGCAGCCCCGATACTGGCTCTGGAAACACCATATATTTT
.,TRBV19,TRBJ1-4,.,CASSKPGEKLFF,TGTGCCAGTAGTAAACCGGGCGAAAAACTGTTTTTT
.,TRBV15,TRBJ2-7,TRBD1,CATSRDLGAGGSYEQYF,TGTGCCACCAGCAGAGATTTAGGGGCAGGGGGCTCCTACGAGCAGTACTTC
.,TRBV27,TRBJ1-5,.,CASTNGSFIGGQPQHF,TGTGCCAGCACCAATGGTAGTTTTATAGGTGGGCAGCCCCAGCATTTT
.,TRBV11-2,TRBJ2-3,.,CASSGMAGSDTQYF,TGTGCCAGCAGCGGTATGGCAGGATCCGATACGCAGTATTTT
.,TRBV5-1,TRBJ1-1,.,CASSLQGMNTEAFF,TGCGCCAGCAGCTTGCAGGGGATGAACACTGAAGCTTTCTTT
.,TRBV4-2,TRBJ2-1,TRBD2,CASSPGLAGYNEQFF,TGTGCCAGCAGCCCGGGACTAGCGGGGTACAATGAGCAGTTCTTC
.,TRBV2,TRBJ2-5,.,CASSINRQETQYF,TGTGCCAGCAGTATTAACAGACAAGAGACCCAGTACTTC
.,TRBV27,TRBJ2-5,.,CASSSRPGQTETQETQYF,TGTGCCAGCAGCAGTCGACCAGGACAGACCGAGACCCAAGAGACCCAGTACTTC
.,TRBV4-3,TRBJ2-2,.,CASSQGQGHRTGELFF,TGCGCCAGCAGCCAAGGTCAGGGGCACCGCACCGGGGAGCTGTTTTTT
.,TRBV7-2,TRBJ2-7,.,CASSFEEGGEQYF,TGTGCCAGCAGCTTCGAGGAGGGTGGGGAGCAGTACTTC
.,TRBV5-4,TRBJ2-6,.,CASRYDGPTTGANVLTF,TGTGCCAGCAGATACGACGGCCCCACAACTGGGGCCAACGTCCTGACTTTC
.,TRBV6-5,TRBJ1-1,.,CASSYSTEMNTEAFF,TGTGCCAGCAGTTACTCGACAGAGATGAACACTGAAGCTTTCTTT
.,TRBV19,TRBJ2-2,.,CASTTGNTGELFF,TGTGCCAGTACGACAGGGAACACCGGGGAGCTGTTTTTT
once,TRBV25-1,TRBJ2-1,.,CASSSGPQGNEQFF,TGTGCCAGCAGTTCCGGCCCCCAGGGAAATGAGCAGTTCTTC
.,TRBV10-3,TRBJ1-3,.,CAISDQKGGSGNTIYF,TGTGCCATCAGTGACCAAAAAGGAGGTTCAGGAAACACCATATATTTT